Below are 14 T cell receptor beta chains sequenced from a single sample in a study of beta chain features in type 1 diabetes. The investigators reverse transcribed all of the isolated RNA, so they sequenced expressed TCRB transcripts. Produced via immunoSEQ multiplex PCR; TCRdb's table is partial and in-frame only. The sample holds 310,000 or so clones; approximately 11% are singletons and the top ten take over 0.015%. Sequencing was carried out using naive CD4+ T cells from blood. These receptor sequences come from a woman aged 25 to 39 in good health.

In its sample, this clone was seen a few times. This rearrangement joins TRBV10-3 to TRBJ2-7; D is ambiguous. CDR3 length equals 14 residues. V lost 4 bases and J 4 bases, leaving 14 bases between the germline ends. Germline V CDR1 and CDR2: ENHRY, SYGVKD. The CDR3 protein is CAISVHSAPYEQYF. The CDR3 DNA follows: TGTGCCATCAGTGTCCATTCAGCGCCTTACGAGCAGTACTTC.

This clone was observed a few times. At one end, the junction sequence differs from germline, possibly due to a read error. The chain has TRBV7-9 and TRBJ2-3; a possible D gene is TRBD2 (5 bases). CDR1 and CDR2 from the germline V gene are SEHNR and FQNEAQ (reference sequence). The CDR3 covers 13 residues. In DNA form, the CDR3 reads TGTGCCATCAGCGCCAAACTAGCAGATACGCAGTATTTT. Amino acids: CAISAKLADTQYF.

V usage is TRBV19 and J usage is TRBJ2-7, with TRBD2 identical over 10 bases. This CDR3 has 15 amino acids. The germline CDR1 and CDR2 sequences are LNHDA and SQIVND (reference sequence). Losses at the gene ends were 3 bases for V and 1 base for J; bases not matched to a gene: 3. The CDR3 coding sequence is TGTGCCAGTAGTATCCCTAGCGGGAGTTCCTACGAGCAGTACTTC. Amino acid sequence: CASSIPSGSSYEQYF.

This clone turned up a few times. The rearrangement joins TRBV30 to TRBJ2-5; 9 bases align to TRBD2. From germline, CDR1 is GTSNPN and CDR2 SVGIG (reference sequence). After removal of 8 bases from V and 1 base from J, the junction contained 2 bases not matched to a gene. The length of the CDR3 is 12 residues. CDR3 bases: TGTGCCACGACTAGCGGCCAAGAGACCCAGTACTTC. Translated: CATTSGQETQYF. Combining the CDR3 with reference TRBV30 and TRBJ2-5 gives the whole variable domain SQTIHQWPATLVQPVGSPLSLECTVEGTSNPNLYWYRQAAGRGLQLLFYSVGIGQISSEVPQNLSASRPQDRQFILSSKKLLLSDSGFYLCATTSGQETQYFGPGTRLLVL.

This clone was counted between two and nine times. The gene calls are TRBV7-9 and TRBJ2-1, with TRBD2 matching 8 bases. CDR3 size: 15 residues. J gave up 2 bases and V 1 base, and 1 base lay outside the gene matches. Germline loops: CDR1 SEHNR, CDR2 FQNEAQ (reference sequence). This CDR3 is CASSLDSGAYNEQFF. In DNA, the CDR3 is TGTGCCAGCAGCTTAGATAGCGGGGCCTACAATGAGCAGTTCTTC.

The rearrangement links TRBV7-2 to TRBJ2-5; 9 bases line up with TRBD2. This CDR3 region has 16 residues. Germline V gene lookup returns CDR1 SGHTA and CDR2 FQGNSA. V trimming: 6 bases; J trimming: 3 bases; junction bases outside the gene matches: 11. CDR3 residues: CASSYIAGVEKETQYF. Here the CDR3 DNA reads TGTGCCAGCAGTTATATAGCGGGAGTTGAAAAAGAGACCCAGTACTTC.

The chain recombines TRBV19 with TRBJ2-7, with 9 nucleotides matching TRBD1. This CDR3 has 14 residues. Germline V CDR1 and CDR2: LNHDA, SQIVND (reference sequence). With V trimmed by 5 bases and J by 3 bases, 5 bases remained unmatched. The DNA of the CDR3 is TGTGCCAGTAGTTTCCGGGACAGGGACTACGAGCAGTACTTC. Amino acids: CASSFRDRDYEQYF.

The table lists this clone with a few counts. The CDR3 DNA follows: TGTGCCAGCAGCCCAGAGTCAGGAAAAGGGCCCCAGCATTTT. Translating gives CASSPESGKGPQHF. This chain joins TRBV7-2 and TRBJ1-5; D is unclear. The CDR3 runs to 14 residues. Germline CDR1 SGHTA, CDR2 FQGNSA. V gave up 5 bases and J gave up 9 bases, with 17 bases separating them.

The sample holds a few counts of this clone. V gene TRBV7-9 combines with J gene TRBJ2-7, with TRBD2 identical over 11 bases. The CDR3 is 14 amino acids. Losses at the gene ends were 6 bases for V and 6 bases for J; bases not matched to a gene: 7. The V gene's germline CDR1 is SEHNR and CDR2 FQNEAQ (reference sequence). The CDR3 DNA reads TGTGCCAGCAGTTCACTAGCGGGAGCTCCCGAGCAGTACTTC. Its protein is CASSSLAGAPEQYF.

The rearrangement uses TRBV7-9 and TRBJ2-5; TRBD1 aligns across 8 bases. CDR1 and CDR2 from the germline V gene are SEHNR and FQNEAQ (reference sequence). This CDR3 spans 16 amino acids. V shed 5 bases and J 3 bases; nucleotides not matched to a gene: 11. CDR3 bases: TGTGCCAGCAGCCGAAGGACAGGGTATGGGGAAGAGACCCAGTACTTC. Protein product: CASSRRTGYGEETQYF.

This clone was counted only a few times. The genes are TRBV10-3 and TRBJ2-3, with TRBD2 matching 16 bases. J gave up 4 bases and V 7 bases, and 8 bases lay outside the gene matches. In germline, CDR1 is ENHRY, CDR2 SYGVKD. The CDR3 length is 17 residues. This CDR3 is CAIKPGLAGGPPDTQYF. The CDR3 DNA reads TGTGCCATCAAACCGGGACTAGCGGGAGGGCCCCCAGATACGCAGTATTTT.

This chain joins TRBV4-2 and TRBJ2-1; 13 nucleotides agree with TRBD2. CDR1 LGHNA and CDR2 YNFKEQ come from the germline V gene. With V trimmed by 6 bases and J by 8 bases, 4 bases remained unmatched. The length of the CDR3 is 14 residues. The DNA for the CDR3 is TGTGCCAGCAGTACTAGCGGGAGGGCCTATGAGCAGTTCTTC. As protein: CASSTSGRAYEQFF.

This clone was detected only a few times. The chain links TRBV7-9 to TRBJ2-5, with unresolved D. Trimming left V 2 bases short and J 3 bases short, with 13 bases between. From germline, CDR1 is SEHNR and CDR2 FQNEAQ (reference sequence). CDR3 length: 15 amino acids. CDR3 DNA: TGTGCCAGCAGCTTAACCTCCAGGCAAAAAGAGACCCAGTACTTC. It encodes CASSLTSRQKETQYF.

This sequence joins TRBV19 and TRBJ1-1; weak D call: TRBD1 (5 bases). The CDR3 runs to 13 residues. V dropped 5 bases and J dropped 4 bases, with 11 bases sitting between them. Germline V gene lookup returns CDR1 LNHDA and CDR2 SQIVND (reference sequence). CDR3 in amino acids: CASSGQGGTEAFF. CDR3 DNA sequence: TGTGCCAGTAGTGGGCAGGGAGGCACTGAAGCTTTCTTT.